This entry lists 10 T cell receptor beta chains sequenced from one sample in a study of OX40 agonist ivuxolimab in advanced cancers. The data were produced by immunoSEQ multiplex PCR, yet TCRdb's version contains in-frame clones alone and is incomplete. The sample lists tens of thousands of clones; about 91% were seen once. The starting material was CD4+ or CD8+ T cells sorted from blood, obtained in a trial of the OX40 agonist ivuxolimab. The receptors derive from an adult with an advanced solid tumor such as melanoma, head and neck, liver or kidney cancer.

This clone was counted a single time. V gene TRBV6-1 combines with J gene TRBJ1-4; D gene uncertain. Deletions cut 3 bases from V and 10 bases from J, with 9 bases between. There are 12 residues in the CDR3. Looked up from germline, CDR1 is MNHNS and CDR2 is SASEGT. This chain's CDR3 is CASSDSGRKLFF. As DNA, the CDR3 is TGTGCCAGCAGTGATAGCGGGCGAAAACTGTTTTTT.

V is TRBV18 and J is TRBJ2-7, with 9 bases identical to TRBD2. The CDR3 runs to 13 residues. Germline V gene lookup returns CDR1 KGHSH and CDR2 LQKENI. The junction had 0 bases not matched to a gene; V was cut back by 3 bases and J by 3 bases. The DNA for the CDR3 is TGTGCCAGCTCACCGACTAGCGGCTACGAGCAGTACTTC. It encodes CASSPTSGYEQYF.

The chain uses TRBV10-1 and TRBJ2-3; no clear D gene. This CDR3 has 14 residues. From germline, CDR1 is WNHNN and CDR2 SYGVQD (reference sequence). V lost 0 bases and J 2 bases, leaving 6 bases between the germline ends. The DNA of the CDR3 is TGCGCCAGCAGTGAGTCAGGAGTCACAGATACGCAGTATTTT. Protein: CASSESGVTDTQYF.

This clone has just one count. V and J are TRBV18 and TRBJ2-7; 9 bases map to TRBD2. Germline V gene sequence: CDR1 KGHSH, CDR2 LQKENI. CDR3 length: 17 amino acids. The V and J ends lost 0 bases and 3 bases, in that order; junction bases with no gene match: 9. DNA of the CDR3: TGTGCCAGCTCACCACCGTCTAGTAGCGGGAGCTACTACGAGCAGTACTTC. Amino acid sequence: CASSPPSSSGSYYEQYF.

The chain has TRBV5-1 and TRBJ2-5, with D possibly being TRBD1 or TRBD2 (5 bases each). Germline V gives CDR1 SGHRS, CDR2 YFSETQ. Trimming stripped 4 bases from V and 0 bases from J, with 10 bases between. The CDR3 sequence is 14 residues long. CDR3 protein: CASSPGTNQETQYF. The CDR3 DNA is TGCGCCAGCAGCCCTGGGACCAACCAAGAGACCCAGTACTTC.

The V gene is TRBV5-4, the J gene TRBJ1-4, with a tentative D call TRBD1 (5 bases). Germline lookup yields CDR1 SGHNT and CDR2 YYREEE (reference sequence). The CDR3 is 13 amino acids. V lost 0 bases to trimming and J lost 11 bases, with 11 bases between them. The CDR3 DNA sequence: TGTGCCAGCAGCTTGGTAACAGGAGGGAAACTGTTTTTT. Residues: CASSLVTGGKLFF.

The genes are TRBV18 and TRBJ2-7, with 11 bases that match TRBD2. CDR3 length: 16 residues. CDR1 KGHSH and CDR2 LQKENI come from the germline V gene. Unmatched junction bases numbered 7, after V lost 6 bases and J lost 0 bases. CDR3 amino acids: CASSLGLAGVSYEQYF. The CDR3 DNA is TGTGCCAGCTCCCTCGGACTAGCGGGCGTCTCCTACGAGCAGTACTTC.

The chain couples TRBV5-4 to TRBJ2-7; no definite D call. The CDR3 loop spans 13 amino acids. Germline-derived CDR1 and CDR2 are SGHNT and YYREEE (reference sequence). The germline V and J ends were trimmed by 0 bases and 7 bases, with 11 bases remaining between them. The CDR3 coding sequence is TGTGCCAGCAGCTTGGTCGGCTCGCGGGAGCAGTACTTC. Translating it yields CASSLVGSREQYF.

This chain connects TRBV30 to TRBJ2-1, with 15 positions matching TRBD2. J lost 9 bases, V lost 7 bases, and 10 bases had no gene match. The germline V gene has CDR1 GTSNPN and CDR2 SVGIG (reference sequence). This CDR3 comprises 15 residues. CDR3 protein: CASRGLAGGRAEQFF. The CDR3 DNA reads TGTGCCTCCAGAGGACTAGCGGGAGGGAGGGCTGAGCAGTTCTTC.

This chain uses TRBV7-2 with TRBJ1-4; unclear D gene. CDR3 size: 12 residues. Germline V gene data show CDR1 as SGHTA and CDR2 as FQGNSA. Trimming cost V 5 bases and J 11 bases, with 12 bases left between them. The CDR3 DNA sequence: TGTGCCAGCAGCCCCCCGTCTGCTAAACTGTTTTTT. Amino acids: CASSPPSAKLFF.